This entry lists 18 T cell receptor beta chains sequenced from one sample in a study of T-cell memory formation after mild COVID-19. In TCRdb, the 5' RACE reads were re-called with MiXCR into one record per CDR3 protein. The repertoire holds 120,000 to 150,000 distinct CDR3 sequences, with 19% as singletons. The sequencing sample was made of PBMCs or a T cell subset sorted from them (not recorded which). The receptors here all came from an adult woman who had mild COVID-19 (a few samples of this study predate the infection). Cell type and time point are not known.

The sample holds many counts of this clonotype. V and J are TRBV7-2 and TRBJ2-3; D not certain. V was trimmed by 1 base and J by 7 bases, leaving 6 bases between them. Germline V CDR1 and CDR2: SGHTA, FQGNSA. This CDR3 is 12 amino acids long. The CDR3 spells CASSLGANTQYF. The CDR3 nucleotides are TGTGCCAGCAGCTTAGGGGCCAATACGCAGTATTTT.

This clonotype came up many times. The J gene is TRBJ2-3, the V gene TRBV19, with TRBD1 as a possible D gene (5 bases). V was cut by 3 bases and J by 6 bases, with 16 bases left in between. CDR1 is LNHDA, CDR2 SQIVND, per germline (reference sequence). There are 15 residues in the CDR3. CDR3 coding DNA: TGTGCCAGTAGTATGAGGTCGGCAGGGATCGATACGCAGTATTTT. Its translation is CASSMRSAGIDTQYF.

In this sample, this clonotype turned up a few times. CDR3 in DNA: TGTGCCAGCAGCCAACTAGCGGGAGGACCCACAGATACGCAGTATTTT. Protein: CASSQLAGGPTDTQYF. V usage is TRBV7-2 and J usage is TRBJ2-3; 12 bases agree with TRBD2. The CDR3 contains 16 residues. The J segment lost 2 bases and the V segment lost 5 bases, leaving 5 bases of the junction unmatched. Germline values: CDR1 SGHTA, CDR2 FQGNSA.

In this sample, this clonotype turned up a few times. V is TRBV7-2 and J is TRBJ2-2; D is undetermined. CDR3 length: 13 residues. Germline CDR1 and CDR2: SGHTA and FQGNSA. The germline V and J ends were trimmed by 4 bases and 6 bases, with 9 bases remaining between them. This CDR3 is CASSSTMSGELFF. Written as DNA, the CDR3 is TGTGCCAGCAGCTCTACGATGTCCGGGGAGCTGTTTTTT.

This clonotype has only a few counts. The V and J genes are TRBV7-9 and TRBJ2-1, with D unresolved. Trimming removed 5 bases from V and 7 bases from J, with 12 bases in between. The germline CDR1 and CDR2 sequences are SEHNR and FQNEAQ (reference sequence). The CDR3 is made up of 13 amino acids. CDR3 amino acids: CASSPELSNEQFF. The CDR3, as DNA: TGTGCCAGCAGCCCTGAACTTTCGAATGAGCAGTTCTTC.

The chain is built from TRBV15 and TRBJ1-5, with a tentative D call TRBD1 (5 bases). V was cut by 1 base and J by 6 bases, with 10 bases left in between. CDR3 size: 14 residues. Germline V gives CDR1 LNHNV, CDR2 YYDKDF (reference sequence). The CDR3 reads CATSRVRVGQPQHF. The CDR3 nucleotides are TGTGCCACCAGCAGAGTCAGGGTAGGTCAGCCCCAGCATTTT.

This clonotype came up a few times. The J gene is TRBJ1-2, the V gene TRBV2, with D perhaps matching TRBD1 (6 bases). The CDR3 runs to 13 residues. From germline, CDR1 is SNHLY and CDR2 FYNNEI. Trimming cost V 4 bases and J 6 bases, with 12 bases left between them. CDR3 in DNA: TGTGCCAGCAGTGGCGACACAGGGAATGGCTACACCTTC. Its translation: CASSGDTGNGYTF.

This clonotype was picked up a small number of times. J is TRBJ2-2 and V is TRBV19, with D tentatively TRBD2 (6 bases). The length of the CDR3 is 15 residues. The germline gives CDR1 LNHDA, CDR2 SQIVND (reference sequence). V dropped 3 bases and J dropped 6 bases, with 14 bases sitting between them. The chain's CDR3 is CASSILGGGPGELFF. The CDR3, as DNA: TGTGCCAGTAGTATTCTGGGAGGCGGGCCCGGGGAGCTGTTTTTT.

J is TRBJ2-3 and V is TRBV15; 8 nucleotides align to TRBD1. Germline loops: CDR1 LNHNV, CDR2 YYDKDF (reference sequence). The V and J ends lost 0 bases and 6 bases, in that order; junction bases with no gene match: 14. This CDR3 is built from 18 residues. This CDR3 reads CATSRESAGQGLGDTQYF. CDR3 nucleotides: TGTGCCACCAGCAGAGAGTCAGCCGGACAGGGCCTTGGTGATACGCAGTATTTT.

The chain combines TRBV15 with TRBJ1-3; D remains ambiguous. The CDR3 runs 15 residues. CDR1 and CDR2 from the germline V gene are LNHNV and YYDKDF (reference sequence). The ends were cut back, 1 base at V and 5 bases at J, with 12 bases in the middle. CDR3 sequence (DNA): TGTGCCACCAGCAGAGTCGATGGTATGAGAAACACCATATATTTT. Translating it yields CATSRVDGMRNTIYF.

The genes are TRBV28 and TRBJ2-3; 8 nucleotides match TRBD1. V shed 2 bases and J 3 bases; nucleotides not matched to a gene: 4. In germline, CDR1 is MDHEN, CDR2 SYDVKM. The CDR3 has 15 amino acids. This CDR3 is CASSLTGGRTDTQYF. In DNA, the CDR3 is TGTGCCAGCAGTTTAACAGGGGGACGGACAGATACGCAGTATTTT.

The CDR3 coding sequence is TGTGCCAGCAGCTTTGCGGGAGGGCCGTCCGGAGAGCAGTACTTC. Its translation: CASSFAGGPSGEQYF. This chain connects TRBV5-6 to TRBJ2-7, with 9 bases matching TRBD2. Germline CDR1 SGHDT, CDR2 YYEEEE. V gave up 2 bases and J gave up 7 bases; unmatched junction bases: 10. The CDR3 has 15 residues.

This chain joins TRBV7-9 and TRBJ2-3, with D unresolved. The CDR3 length is 17 residues. Trimming pared 5 bases from V and 0 bases from J, leaving 18 bases between. The germline gives CDR1 SEHNR, CDR2 FQNEAQ (reference sequence). The CDR3 DNA reads TGTGCCAGCAGCCGCGACCAGCGCTACCTTAGCACAGATACGCAGTATTTT. As protein: CASSRDQRYLSTDTQYF.

This clonotype has only a few counts. CDR3 nucleotides: TGTGCCAGCAGCCCTCCCGGGCTAGCGGGAGTAGGTTCCTACAATGAGCAGTTCTTC. Its protein product is CASSPPGLAGVGSYNEQFF. This chain connects TRBV12-3 or TRBV12-4 to TRBJ2-1, with 10 bases aligning to TRBD2. Unmatched junction bases numbered 15, after V lost 6 bases and J lost 1 base. The CDR3 consists of 19 residues.

This rearrangement joins TRBV7-8 to TRBJ2-7; 11 bases are shared with TRBD1. Unmatched junction bases numbered 7, after V lost 6 bases and J lost 3 bases. The CDR3 spans 15 residues. CDR1 and CDR2 (germline): SGHVS, FQNEAQ. This CDR3 is CASSRGQGASYEQYF. CDR3 DNA sequence: TGTGCCAGCAGTCGAGGACAGGGGGCAAGCTACGAGCAGTACTTC.

This chain uses TRBV7-6 with TRBJ1-4, with a weak D call TRBD1 (6 bases). The CDR3 length is 15 residues. Germline V CDR1 and CDR2: SGHVS, FNYEAQ. V was shortened by 5 bases and J by 7 bases, with 17 bases between the two germline ends. The CDR3 bases are TGTGCCAGCAGCCCCAATGAGGGGGGCAGTGAAAAACTGTTTTTT. As protein: CASSPNEGGSEKLFF.

This clonotype was picked up a small number of times. This chain's CDR3 is CASSPGSSGGAGRQFF. The CDR3 DNA reads as TGTGCCAGCAGCCCCGGTTCCAGCGGGGGGGCCGGGCGGCAGTTCTTC. The rearrangement joins TRBV6-2 or TRBV6-3 to TRBJ2-1, with 10 nucleotides matching TRBD2. The CDR3 contains 16 residues. The trim removed 6 bases at V and 12 bases at J, leaving 17 bases unmatched. Germline V gives CDR1 MNHEY, CDR2 SVGEGT.

The V and J genes are TRBV4-1 and TRBJ1-1, with TRBD1 identical over 8 bases. The junction had 29 bases not matched to a gene; V was cut back by 6 bases and J by 11 bases. The CDR3 consists of 19 residues. Germline V lookup: CDR1 MGHRA, CDR2 YSYEKL. The CDR3 bases are TGCGCCAGCAGTCAGAATCCGGGACAGGCTCTCCCGGAAGGTTTGAGGGCTTTCTTT. Its translation: CASSQNPGQALPEGLRAFF.